A single sample is the source of the 27 T cell receptor beta chains below, sequenced in a study of shared T cell receptors in the human thymus. This table comes from immunoSEQ multiplex PCR, and its TCRdb copy is limited to in-frame clones, with some not included. Of about 730,000 clones listed, around 85% are singletons. The same specimen was also included in a second study, on human thymus T cells.

The sample taken for sequencing was thymocytes. The receptors derive from a girl under three years old with a congenital heart defect.

The chain couples TRBV7-9 to TRBJ1-2, with D uncertain. CDR3 size: 14 residues. The V gene lost 1 base and the J gene lost 0 bases, with 6 bases spanning the gap. The germline gives CDR1 SEHNR, CDR2 FQNEAQ (reference sequence). DNA of the CDR3: TGTGCCAGCAGCTTAGGGCCCCCTAACTATGGCTACACCTTC. This encodes CASSLGPPNYGYTF.

The chain carries TRBV27 and TRBJ2-6; perhaps TRBD2 as D (6 bases). The length of the CDR3 is 16 residues. The V gene lost 8 bases and the J gene lost 2 bases, with 16 bases spanning the gap. Germline-derived CDR1 and CDR2 are MNHEY and SMNVEV (reference sequence). DNA for the CDR3: TGTGCCAGCTCCCCGGGCAGGGAGGCTGGGGCCAACGTCCTGACTTTC. This gives the protein CASSPGREAGANVLTF.

This clone has just one count. The gene calls are TRBV4-3 and TRBJ2-2; TRBD1 matches at 11 bases. Per germline, CDR1 LGHNA and CDR2 YSLEER. V was clipped by 1 base and J by 5 bases; unmatched bases: 6. CDR3 length: 17 residues. The CDR3: CASSQGVGTGGTGELFF. For the CDR3, the DNA is TGCGCCAGCAGCCAAGGAGTAGGGACAGGGGGTACCGGGGAGCTGTTTTTT.

The chain employs TRBV28 and TRBJ2-3; D is possibly TRBD1 (6 bases). V lost 5 bases and J lost 3, with 12 bases in between. The V gene's germline CDR1 is MDHEN and CDR2 SYDVKM. There are 14 residues in the CDR3. The CDR3 bases are TGTGCCAGCAGTCTCAACAGGGTAACAGATACGCAGTATTTT. Its translation is CASSLNRVTDTQYF.

The chain links TRBV5-1 to TRBJ2-5; tentative D call: TRBD1 (5 bases). The V gene's germline CDR1 is SGHRS and CDR2 YFSETQ. Trimming took off 3 bases at V and 5 bases at J, with 11 bases between the two ends. The CDR3 consists of 13 residues. The CDR3 loop reads CASSSTVGETQYF. CDR3 DNA: TGCGCCAGCAGCTCGACAGTGGGCGAGACCCAGTACTTC. Combining the CDR3 with reference TRBV5-1 and TRBJ2-5 gives the whole variable domain KAGVTQTPRYLIKTRGQQVTLSCSPISGHRSVSWYQQTPGQGLQFLFEYFSETQRNKGNFPGRFSGRQFSNSRSEMNVSTLELGDSALYLCASSSTVGETQYFGPGTRLLVL.

The chain couples TRBV4-1 to TRBJ2-1; 9 nucleotides agree with TRBD2. Unmatched junction bases numbered 9, after V lost 11 bases and J lost 4 bases. Germline CDR1 and CDR2: MGHRA and YSYEKL. The CDR3 sequence is 14 residues long. The CDR3 spells CAVRAGGPYNEQFF. The CDR3 nucleotides are TGCGCCGTAAGGGCGGGGGGGCCGTACAATGAGCAGTTCTTC.

The V gene is TRBV5-1, the J gene TRBJ2-1; TRBD2 agrees at 11 bases. The CDR3 contains 15 residues. Trimming at V came to 4 bases and at J to 8 bases, leaving 8 bases not matched to a gene. Germline loops: CDR1 SGHRS, CDR2 YFSETQ. The CDR3 sequence is CASSRNSGGAHEQFF. The CDR3 DNA reads as TGCGCCAGCAGCCGAAATAGCGGGGGGGCCCATGAGCAGTTCTTC. Looking up the rest from reference TRBV5-1 and TRBJ2-1 gives the full variable domain: KAGVTQTPRYLIKTRGQQVTLSCSPISGHRSVSWYQQTPGQGLQFLFEYFSETQRNKGNFPGRFSGRQFSNSRSEMNVSTLELGDSALYLCASSRNSGGAHEQFFGPGTRLTVL.

This sequence joins TRBV4-3 and TRBJ2-7, with a tentative D call TRBD1 (6 bases). Germline loops: CDR1 LGHNA, CDR2 YSLEER. The CDR3 runs to 14 residues. The V end lost 3 bases, the J end lost 1 base, and 10 bases lay between the germline ends. The DNA for the CDR3 is TGCGCCAGCAGCCAGAGGGGGAAGTCCTACGAGCAGTACTTC. Translated, it gives CASSQRGKSYEQYF.

The chain joins TRBV28 to TRBJ2-3, with D maybe TRBD2 (5 bases). CDR1 and CDR2 from the germline V gene are MDHEN and SYDVKM. The CDR3 length is 16 residues. Trimming cost V 6 bases and J 6 bases, with 22 bases left between them. CDR3 bases: TGTGCCAGCAGCCCAATGGCTAGCTGGGGATGCGATACGCAGTATTTT. It encodes CASSPMASWGCDTQYF.

This chain joins TRBV6-9 and TRBJ2-3, with 7 bases fitting TRBD1. The germline V gene has CDR1 MNHGY and CDR2 SVAAGI. V was clipped by 5 bases and J by 1 base; unmatched bases: 6. The CDR3 extends over 15 amino acids. CDR3 in DNA: TGTGCCAGCAGTACGGACAGGTCGGGCACAGATACGCAGTATTTT. Protein: CASSTDRSGTDTQYF.

The chain employs TRBV7-4 and TRBJ1-1; 7 bases are shared with TRBD1. This CDR3 is 19 amino acids long. CDR1 is SGHVT, CDR2 SQSDAQ, per germline. Trimming cost V 0 bases and J 1 base; bases outside gene matches: 14. The CDR3 region is CASSLAREGARSPNTEAFF. In DNA form, the CDR3 reads TGTGCCAGCAGCTTAGCTCGTGAGGGGGCCCGGTCTCCGAACACTGAAGCTTTCTTT.

This chain links TRBV28 with TRBJ1-2; TRBD1 is a possible D gene (6 bases). V lost 7 bases and J lost 3, with 24 bases in between. The CDR3 loop spans 17 amino acids. Germline loops: CDR1 MDHEN, CDR2 SYDVKM. The CDR3 sequence is CASTSTSGGQWYYGYTF. The CDR3 DNA reads TGTGCCAGCACCTCAACCTCCGGAGGACAGTGGTACTATGGCTACACCTTC.

In this sample, this clone turned up once. The V gene is TRBV7-2, the J gene TRBJ2-7, with D possibly TRBD1 on 6 matching bases. Germline V gene sequence: CDR1 SGHTA, CDR2 FQGNSA. The CDR3 totals 14 residues. The ends were cut back, 5 bases at V and 2 bases at J, with 13 bases in the middle. The CDR3 here is CASSTDRSPYEQYF. The CDR3 DNA follows: TGTGCCAGCAGCACTGACAGGTCCCCCTACGAGCAGTACTTC. Complete variable domain (other parts from reference TRBV7-2 and TRBJ2-7): GAGVSQSPSNKVTEKGKDVELRCDPISGHTALYWYRQSLGQGLEFLIYFQGNSAPDKSGLPSDRFSAERTGGSVSTLTIQRTQQEDSAVYLCASSTDRSPYEQYFGPGTRLTVT.

The chain carries TRBV7-6 and TRBJ2-7, with 8 nucleotides matching TRBD1. CDR1 and CDR2 (germline): SGHVS, FNYEAQ. The CDR3 consists of 14 residues. Losses at the gene ends were 0 bases for V and 7 bases for J; bases not matched to a gene: 5. CDR3 in amino acids: CASSLAQGAGEQYF. The CDR3 nucleotides are TGTGCCAGCAGCTTAGCCCAGGGGGCGGGGGAGCAGTACTTC.

The chain couples TRBV7-9 to TRBJ1-2, with TRBD1 matching 12 bases. V dropped 4 bases and J dropped 8; count of bases not matched to a gene: 20. This CDR3 is 19 amino acids long. Germline values: CDR1 SEHNR, CDR2 FQNEAQ (reference sequence). The CDR3 sequence: CASSSTLGGTGGDCGGYTF. DNA for the CDR3: TGTGCCAGCAGCTCCACGTTAGGGGGGACAGGGGGCGATTGCGGGGGCTACACCTTC.

V and J are TRBV2 and TRBJ2-7; TRBD1 matches 9 bases. The CDR3 is 15 residues long. Germline-derived CDR1 and CDR2 are SNHLY and FYNNEI. V lost 1 base and J lost 4; bases outside the gene matches: 5. In nucleotides, the CDR3 is TGTGCCAGCAGTGAAGAGGGGACAGGGAGATACGAGCAGTACTTC. Its translation is CASSEEGTGRYEQYF.

The chain carries TRBV7-8 and TRBJ2-7, with D maybe TRBD2 (7 bases). With 1 base removed from V and 1 base from J, the gap between germline ends came to 17 bases. From germline, CDR1 is SGHVS and CDR2 FQNEAQ. There are 17 residues in the CDR3. The CDR3 region is CASSLVIRGASSYEQYF. CDR3 coding DNA: TGTGCCAGCAGCTTAGTAATACGGGGGGCCTCTTCCTACGAGCAGTACTTC.

CDR3 sequence (DNA): TGCGCCAGCAGCCAAGAAAAAGTACCGGGTATCTCACCCCTCCACTTT. This translates into CASSQEKVPGISPLHF. The chain has TRBV4-3 and TRBJ1-6; D not certain. V gave up 0 bases and J gave up 10 bases, with 16 bases separating them. The germline V gene has CDR1 LGHNA and CDR2 YSLEER. This CDR3 has 16 residues.

CDR3 nucleotides: TGTGCCAGTAGTACCTTCCAGGGGTACGAGCAGTACTTC. Amino acids: CASSTFQGYEQYF. This chain connects TRBV19 to TRBJ2-7; tentative D call: TRBD1 (6 bases). V was pared by 4 bases and J by 4 bases, with 11 bases between. The CDR3 length is 13 residues. Germline CDR1 and CDR2: LNHDA and SQIVND (reference sequence).

This chain connects TRBV7-3 to TRBJ2-1; tentatively, D is TRBD1 (5 bases). Trimming removed 2 bases from V and 2 bases from J, with 10 bases in between. Looked up from germline, CDR1 is SGHTA and CDR2 is FQGTGA. This CDR3 has 15 residues. CDR3 region: CASSLRQSPYNEQFF. CDR3 DNA sequence: TGTGCCAGCAGCTTACGACAGTCCCCCTACAATGAGCAGTTCTTC.

The chain joins TRBV5-1 to TRBJ2-1; D is ambiguous. The CDR3 spans 17 residues. Germline lookup yields CDR1 SGHRS and CDR2 YFSETQ. V lost 3 bases and J 3 bases, leaving 19 bases between the germline ends. CDR3 loop: CASSSAVGGPIYNEQFF. CDR3 DNA sequence: TGCGCCAGCAGCTCGGCGGTTGGCGGCCCGATCTACAATGAGCAGTTCTTC.

The chain is built from TRBV7-3 and TRBJ2-1; tentatively, D is TRBD2 (5 bases). The CDR3 runs 12 residues. Germline V gene lookup returns CDR1 SGHTA and CDR2 FQGTGA. Trimming pared 5 bases from V and 9 bases from J, leaving 11 bases between. The CDR3, as DNA: TGTGCCAGCAGCCCCCATGGAGGTGAGCAGTTCTTC. It yields the protein CASSPHGGEQFF.

This rearrangement joins TRBV27 to TRBJ2-2; D possibly corresponds to TRBD1 (5 bases). The CDR3 spans 20 residues. With 3 bases removed from V and 1 base from J, the gap between germline ends came to 24 bases. Germline V gene lookup returns CDR1 MNHEY and CDR2 SMNVEV (reference sequence). The CDR3, as DNA: TGTGCCAGCAGTTTCGGGTTTAATATCGTGGGGCGAATGAACACCGGGGAGCTGTTTTTT. It yields the protein CASSFGFNIVGRMNTGELFF.

This chain uses TRBV21-1 with TRBJ2-1; no DNA check was done on the table's D call, TRBD2. TRBV21-1 is designated a pseudogene. This CDR3 spans 15 amino acids. CDR3 in DNA: TGTGCCAGCAGCAAACGACTAGCGGGGGCCCTCCCTGGGTTCTTC. As protein: CASSKRLAGALPGFF.

This sequence joins TRBV10-3 and TRBJ1-1, with D hard to call. Looked up from germline, CDR1 is ENHRY and CDR2 is SYGVKD. The ends were cut back, 7 bases at V and 4 bases at J, with 13 bases in the middle. This CDR3 has 13 amino acids. The chain's CDR3 is CAIIPESGTEAFF. The DNA of the CDR3 is TGTGCCATCATTCCCGAAAGCGGCACTGAAGCTTTCTTT.

Only one count was recorded for this clone. The gene calls are TRBV12-5 and TRBJ1-6; a weak D match, TRBD1 (6 bases). The CDR3 is made up of 17 amino acids. Germline V CDR1 and CDR2: LGHNT, FRNRAP. V shed 6 bases and J shed 7 bases, with 22 bases lying between them. The DNA for the CDR3 is TGTGCTAGTGGCTTGTCACCCCCAGGGGCGCGGAATTCACCCCTCCACTTT. The encoded protein is CASGLSPPGARNSPLHF.

This chain connects TRBV6-5 to TRBJ2-7, with a possible D match to TRBD1 (6 bases). V was pared by 2 bases and J by 2 bases, with 10 bases between. The CDR3 has 14 residues. Germline CDR1 reads MNHEY; CDR2 reads SVGAGI. CDR3 loop: CASSYLGHPYEQYF. The CDR3 bases are TGTGCCAGCAGTTACCTGGGACATCCCTACGAGCAGTACTTC.